These 18 T cell receptor beta chains were sequenced from one sample in a study of CD8 T cells in ankylosing spondylitis (TCRdb year 2017). General study outcomes and caveats: Blood from ankylosing spondylitis patients appeared to be characterized by a TCR beta motif made up of under ten highly homologous amino acid variants.

These receptors are not linked to any known antigen. The receptor library was made with 5' RACE. The data were produced on an Illumina HiSeq 2500. TCRdb applied fastp at Q25 and MiXCR to the public reads, then kept only in-frame beta chains. CDR3 protein duplicates are merged, each entry listing the most common genes and DNA. The sample records approximately 400,000 distinct CDR3 sequences, 25% to 30% of which are singletons. The ten largest clones represent about 0.89% of the sample. Sequencing used blood, either unsorted or a sorted T cell fraction (not recorded which). The source is a male donor with ankylosing spondylitis.

The chain has TRBV10-3 and TRBJ2-3; 8 bases align to TRBD1. V was clipped by 7 bases and J by 3 bases; unmatched bases: 9. The germline V gene encodes CDR1 ENHRY and CDR2 SYGVKD. This CDR3 is built from 15 residues. CDR3 region: CAITSGQGETDTQYF. CDR3 coding DNA: TGTGCCATCACTTCTGGACAGGGAGAGACAGATACGCAGTATTTT.

Only a few counts were recorded for this clonotype. The gene calls are TRBV5-1 and TRBJ1-2; 10 bases fit TRBD1. The CDR3 totals 15 residues. Trimming cost V 4 bases and J 7 bases; bases outside gene matches: 10. Germline assignment: CDR1 SGHRS and CDR2 YFSETQ. The CDR3 region has the DNA TGCGCCAGCAGCGCAGAGACAGGGGGCTGGGGTGGCTACACCTTC. This translates into CASSAETGGWGGYTF.

The chain has TRBV5-4 and TRBJ2-5, with 10 bases fitting TRBD2. Germline CDR1 and CDR2: SGHNT and YYREEE (reference sequence). The CDR3 spans 16 residues. Losses at the gene ends were 3 bases for V and 5 bases for J; bases not matched to a gene: 10. The CDR3 DNA is TGTGCCAGCAGCTCGTGGACTAGCGGTAGCGAGGAGACCCAGTACTTC. As protein: CASSSWTSGSEETQYF.

This clonotype was counted a few times. This chain connects TRBV24-1 to TRBJ2-5; the D is unclear. The germline V gene has CDR1 KGHDR and CDR2 SFDVKD. CDR3 length: 12 residues. Between the trimmed V and J ends, which lost 4 bases and 5 bases, there was a span of 7 bases. CDR3 residues: CATSDRRETQYF. The DNA for the CDR3 is TGTGCCACCAGTGACCGGCGCGAGACCCAGTACTTC.

This clonotype occurred once. The chain has TRBV7-9 and TRBJ2-1; D might be TRBD1 or TRBD2, each matching 5 bases. Trimming cost V 5 bases and J 15 bases, with 20 bases left between them. The CDR3 runs 13 residues. Germline V gene data show CDR1 as SEHNR and CDR2 as FQNEAQ (reference sequence). The CDR3 reads CASSPMDLPGGFF. The CDR3, as DNA: TGTGCCAGCAGCCCAATGGACCTCCCTGGGGGGTTCTTC.

This clonotype was detected a few times. The V gene is TRBV19, the J gene TRBJ2-3; D remains ambiguous. CDR3 size: 12 residues. Trimming shortened V by 4 bases and J by 3 bases, and 5 bases separated the two germline ends. Germline V gene lookup returns CDR1 LNHDA and CDR2 SQIVND (reference sequence). The CDR3 spells CASSTLTDTQYF. CDR3 nucleotides: TGTGCCAGTAGTACCCTAACAGATACGCAGTATTTT.

The rearrangement uses TRBV18 and TRBJ1-2; no reliable D call. CDR3 length: 17 residues. The V end lost 0 bases, the J end lost 2 bases, and 16 bases lay between the germline ends. In germline, CDR1 is KGHSH, CDR2 LQKENI. In nucleotides, the CDR3 is TGTGCCAGCTCACCACCTGGCAGACCCGACACCAACTATGGCTACACCTTC. Its protein is CASSPPGRPDTNYGYTF. The complete variable domain, with remaining parts taken from reference TRBV18 and TRBJ1-2, reads NAGVMQNPRHLVRRRGQEARLRCSPMKGHSHVYWYRQLPEEGLKFMVYLQKENIIDESGMPKERFSAEFPKEGPSILRIQQVVRGDSAAYFCASSPPGRPDTNYGYTFGSGTRLTVV.

The J gene is TRBJ2-7, the V gene TRBV20-1; 10 nucleotides line up with TRBD1. From germline, CDR1 is DFQATT and CDR2 SNEGSKA (reference sequence). Trimming removed 6 bases from V and 6 bases from J; junction bases left unmatched: 2. CDR3 length: 11 amino acids. The CDR3 region is CSAGTGAEQYV. As DNA, the CDR3 is TGCAGTGCCGGGACAGGGGCCGAGCAGTACGTC.

This clonotype was seen only a few times. J is TRBJ1-6 and V is TRBV7-2; TRBD1 is a possible D gene (6 bases). The CDR3 covers 15 residues. V lost 6 bases, J lost 7 bases, and 16 bases lay in between. The germline gives CDR1 SGHTA, CDR2 FQGNSA. As DNA, the CDR3 is TGTGCCAGCAGTCGTCGACAGGCCCTCAATTCACCCCTCCACTTT. This encodes CASSRRQALNSPLHF.

The V and J genes are TRBV21-1 and TRBJ2-2. TRBV21-1 is listed as a pseudogene. The CDR3 has 12 residues. This chain's CDR3 is CASSKEVRELFF. In DNA form, the CDR3 reads TGTGCCAGCAGCAAAGAGGTCCGGGAGCTGTTTTTT.

This clonotype was observed a handful of times. V and J are TRBV24-1 and TRBJ2-3; 11 bases agree with TRBD2. This CDR3 contains 17 residues. Unmatched junction bases numbered 7, after V lost 4 bases and J lost 2 bases. Germline loops: CDR1 KGHDR, CDR2 SFDVKD. The CDR3 DNA reads as TGTGCCACCAGTGACGCCGGGACTAGCGGCCCCACAGATACGCAGTATTTT. Amino acids: CATSDAGTSGPTDTQYF.

This clonotype has more than one count but fewer than ten. The chain carries TRBV12-3 or TRBV12-4 and TRBJ2-5; TRBD2 agrees at 13 bases. The CDR3 runs to 18 residues. V trimming: 5 bases; J trimming: 1 base; junction bases outside the gene matches: 10. DNA of the CDR3: TGTGCCAGCAGTCTTGGACTAGCGGGAGTGGGTTTCCAAGAGACCCAGTACTTC. It translates to CASSLGLAGVGFQETQYF.

The chain links TRBV29-1 to TRBJ2-4, with D possibly being TRBD1 (5 bases). The germline V gene has CDR1 SQVTM and CDR2 ANQGSEA. The CDR3 runs 13 residues. V gave up 6 bases and J gave up 6 bases, with 15 bases separating them. CDR3 residues: CSVGKQGGNIQYF. The CDR3, as DNA: TGCAGCGTGGGAAAGCAGGGTGGAAACATTCAGTACTTC. The full variable domain, completed using reference TRBV29-1 and TRBJ2-4, is SAVISQKPSRDICQRGTSLTIQCQVDSQVTMMFWYRQQPGQSLTLIATANQGSEATYESGFVIDKFPISRPNLTFSTLTVSNMSPEDSSIYLCSVGKQGGNIQYFGAGTRLSVL.

This sequence joins TRBV24-1 and TRBJ2-1; 16 bases agree with TRBD2. The CDR3 extends over 17 amino acids. Trimming removed 4 bases from V and 9 bases from J; junction bases left unmatched: 8. CDR1 and CDR2 (germline): KGHDR, SFDVKD. The CDR3 sequence: CATSDPGLAGGLGEQFF. In DNA form, the CDR3 reads TGTGCCACCAGTGACCCGGGACTAGCGGGAGGGCTAGGTGAGCAGTTCTTC.

In its sample, this clonotype was seen a few times. The gene calls are TRBV18 and TRBJ2-2; unclear D gene. The germline V and J ends were trimmed by 5 bases and 4 bases, with 11 bases remaining between them. This CDR3 comprises 14 residues. CDR1 KGHSH and CDR2 LQKENI come from the germline V gene. CDR3 bases: TGTGCCAGCTCATCCGACCCAACCACCGGGGAGCTGTTTTTT. As protein: CASSSDPTTGELFF. The whole variable domain, remainder taken from reference TRBV18 and TRBJ2-2, is NAGVMQNPRHLVRRRGQEARLRCSPMKGHSHVYWYRQLPEEGLKFMVYLQKENIIDESGMPKERFSAEFPKEGPSILRIQQVVRGDSAAYFCASSSDPTTGELFFGEGSRLTVL.

V usage is TRBV29-1 and J usage is TRBJ1-2; no definite D call. This CDR3 comprises 13 residues. Trimming removed 4 bases at V and 5 bases at J, with 14 bases between. Germline CDR1 and CDR2: SQVTM and ANQGSEA. In DNA form, the CDR3 reads TGCAGCGTTGGTTCTGGGGAGGGATATGGCTACACCTTC. Residues: CSVGSGEGYGYTF.

This chain links TRBV5-1 with TRBJ1-5; a possible D gene is TRBD1 (5 bases). This CDR3 comprises 15 residues. The germline CDR1 and CDR2 sequences are SGHRS and YFSETQ. V lost 4 bases and J 4 bases, leaving 15 bases between the germline ends. The CDR3 DNA follows: TGCGCCAGCAGCCCCCGGGACCCCTTTAATCAGCCCCAGCATTTT. Translated, it gives CASSPRDPFNQPQHF.

This clonotype was counted a few times. The DNA for the CDR3 is TGCGCCAGCAGCCAGACCGGGACAGCGAACACTGAAGCTTTCTTT. Amino acid sequence: CASSQTGTANTEAFF. The chain recombines TRBV4-1 with TRBJ1-1, with TRBD1 identical over 7 bases. The CDR3 loop spans 15 amino acids. Trimming at V came to 3 bases and at J to 1 base, leaving 5 bases not matched to a gene. Per germline, CDR1 MGHRA and CDR2 YSYEKL.